Sequencing of this T cell receptor (beta chain) was carried out in a study of T cells in Graves' hyperthyroidism and ophthalmopathy. Overall study findings and caveats: Ophthalmopathy was separated from stable hyperthyroidism by a 13 V-J model.

Initially, at the first diagnosis of hyperthyroidism and before any ophthalmopathy symptoms, blood was sampled. The PBMCs were sourced from fresh peripheral blood (approximately 9 ml). Worth noting for this clonotype: Its antigen remains unidentified.

Amplified regions were TCR beta CDR3 sequences from RNA transcripts. During a first-round RT-PCR of the TCR CDR3, the HTBI primer set was used. A single record per CDR3 protein comes from TCRdb applying MiXCR to the multiplex PCR reads. The table lists a few hundred thousand distinct CDR3 sequences, about 14% of them singletons. Trimming shortened V by 1 base and J by 2 bases, and 9 bases separated the two germline ends. The germline V gene encodes CDR1 MGHDK and CDR2 SYGVNS. The CDR3 extends over 14 amino acids. The chain couples TRBV25-1 to TRBJ2-7; unclear D gene. The clonotype was recovered from a woman aged 25-40 years with Graves' hyperthyroidism that later progressed to Graves' ophthalmopathy. The sample was blood. The CDR3 region has the DNA TGTGCCAGCAGTGAATGGCCGGGCCCCTACGAGCAGTACTTC. It specifies CASSEWPGPYEQYF.